Reported below is one T cell receptor (beta chain). Its antigen remains unidentified. The data belong to a study of T cell repertoires in cytomegalovirus infection. Study at large: It was recently identified HLA-C-restricted and well-studied HLA-B-restricted CMV epitopes that the study used. Whole-study results and caveats: Cumulative public TCR beta family frequency identified CMV carriers with the relevant HLA.

TCRdb fed the reads into MiXCR, producing one record per CDR3 protein. The sample consists of around 300,000 distinct CDR3 sequences, approximately 22% of them appearing once. The CDR3 consists of 16 residues. The germline V gene has CDR1 SGHTA and CDR2 FQGNSA. Trimming stripped 5 bases from V and 0 bases from J, with 14 bases between. The receptor comes from a human donor in good health (CMV status not recorded). Some clones in this sample may be carry-over from other donors' samples. The chain is built from TRBV7-2 and TRBJ1-3; D perhaps matches TRBD1 (5 bases). The input for sequencing was cultured PBMCs, taken from culture after CMV antigen stimulation. The CDR3 DNA sequence: TGTGCCAGCAGCCGGGGACCCAAGAGCTCTGGAAACACCATATATTTT. Amino acids: CASSRGPKSSGNTIYF.